One and the same sample provided the 26 T cell receptor beta chains below, sequenced in a study of control samples from healthy donors and cancer patients. TCRdb keeps only in-frame clones here, not all; method: immunoSEQ multiplex PCR. This sample yields tens of thousands of clones, of which 65% to 90% are seen a single time; roughly 10% belongs to the top ten. Sequencing was carried out using PBMCs. The receptors originated from a man aged 60 to 69 with head and neck cancer.

V gene TRBV28 combines with J gene TRBJ2-7; 8 bases are shared with TRBD1. The trim removed 3 bases at V and 2 bases at J, leaving 6 bases unmatched. Germline V gene sequence: CDR1 MDHEN, CDR2 SYDVKM. This CDR3 is 15 amino acids long. The CDR3 nucleotides are TGTGCCAGCAGTTTCCTCCCAGGGGGCCCCTACGAGCAGTACTTC. Translating it yields CASSFLPGGPYEQYF. The entire variable domain, with the rest obtained from reference TRBV28 and TRBJ2-7, is as follows: DVKVTQSSRYLVKRTGEKVFLECVQDMDHENMFWYRQDPGLGLRLIYFSYDVKMKEKGDIPEGYSVSREKKERFSLILESASTNQTSMYLCASSFLPGGPYEQYFGPGTRLTVT.

The chain employs TRBV28 and TRBJ1-1; 10 nucleotides match TRBD1. The germline V gene encodes CDR1 MDHEN and CDR2 SYDVKM. Trimming at V came to 6 bases and at J to 3 bases, leaving 10 bases not matched to a gene. This CDR3 is built from 16 residues. The CDR3 protein is CASSLPGQGSHTEAFF. CDR3 in DNA: TGTGCCAGCAGCCTACCGGGACAGGGGTCTCACACTGAAGCTTTCTTT.

The chain recombines TRBV5-4 with TRBJ2-5; a possible D gene is TRBD1 (6 bases). CDR1 SGHNT and CDR2 YYREEE come from the germline V gene (reference sequence). The CDR3 consists of 15 residues. Trimming pared 4 bases from V and 4 bases from J, leaving 17 bases between. CDR3 protein: CASSLQGGSRETQYF. As DNA, the CDR3 is TGTGCCAGCAGCCTCCAAGGGGGTAGCAGAGAGACCCAGTACTTC.

This clone occurred a few times. The gene calls are TRBV10-3 and TRBJ2-7; 7 bases are a match to TRBD2. Germline loops: CDR1 ENHRY, CDR2 SYGVKD. The V and J ends lost 5 bases and 6 bases, in that order; junction bases with no gene match: 7. The length of the CDR3 is 13 residues. The CDR3 coding sequence is TGTGCCATCAGTTCGAGCGGGATGGCCGAGCAGTACTTC. The encoded protein is CAISSSGMAEQYF.

The chain joins TRBV10-2 to TRBJ1-6, with 9 nucleotides matching TRBD1. Per the germline V gene, CDR1 is WSHSY and CDR2 is SAAADI. V shed 7 bases, J shed 10 bases, and the junction held 11 bases outside the gene matches. This CDR3 has 15 amino acids. The CDR3 nucleotides read TGCGCCAGCAAGACCGGGACAGGGAGTGGGTCACCCCTCCACTTT. Translation gives CASKTGTGSGSPLHF.

This chain uses TRBV30 with TRBJ1-1; tentative D call: TRBD1 (5 bases). Trimming took 2 bases from V and 9 from J, leaving 10 bases between them. This CDR3 contains 11 residues. Per germline, CDR1 GTSNPN and CDR2 SVGIG (reference sequence). CDR3 in DNA: TGTGCCTGGAGTCGGCAGGGTCAAGCTTTCTTT. Its protein is CAWSRQGQAFF.

The chain combines TRBV6-6 with TRBJ2-7; no clear D gene. The CDR3 spans 12 residues. CDR1 is MNHNY and CDR2 is SVGAGI in the germline V gene (reference sequence). The V and J ends lost 0 bases and 6 bases respectively, with 6 bases between them. CDR3 amino acids: CASSYSAVEQYF. CDR3 DNA: TGTGCCAGCAGTTACTCGGCCGTCGAGCAGTACTTC.

The chain is built from TRBV23-1 and TRBJ1-6; no definite D call. TRBV23-1 is assigned to the ORF class and has an uncertain function. V was pared by 1 base and J by 4 bases, with 29 bases between. This CDR3 has 22 amino acids. CDR3 sequence reads: CASSQYTDAQHSPELYNSPLHF. Here the CDR3 DNA reads TGCGCCAGCAGTCAATACACGGACGCACAACATAGCCCCGAATTATATAATTCACCCCTCCACTTT.

The V call is TRBV10-3, the J call TRBJ1-1, with 10 bases matching TRBD1. J lost 4 bases, V lost 5 bases, and 10 bases had no gene match. Germline values: CDR1 ENHRY, CDR2 SYGVKD. The CDR3 has 16 amino acids. CDR3 nucleotide sequence: TGTGCCATCAGTCCGGGACAGGGGACCCTGCTCACTGAAGCTTTCTTT. Protein sequence: CAISPGQGTLLTEAFF.

In its sample, this clone was seen once. The J gene is TRBJ1-2, the V gene TRBV12-3 or TRBV12-4, with TRBD1 as a possible D gene (5 bases). V lost 6 bases and J lost 4, with 12 bases in between. The CDR3 totals 13 residues. CDR3 sequence reads: CASSLQETYGYTF. The DNA of the CDR3 is TGTGCCAGCAGCTTACAGGAGACCTATGGCTACACCTTC.

Concerning this clone: As the CDR3 is not closed by the conserved phenylalanine or tryptophan, this likely results from a read error. It is unclear where the CDR3 begins or ends on the DNA, so no DNA is shown, and the CDR3 is as TCRdb lists it. This sequence joins TRBV30 and TRBJ1-2. Germline V gene sequence: CDR1 GTSNPN, CDR2 SVGIG (reference sequence). The CDR3 is 8 residues long, counting both termini. The CDR3: CAWSVPSY.

Of note for this clone: This specimen includes other DNA sequences encoding the same CDR3. The rearrangement joins TRBV11-2 to TRBJ2-1; TRBD2 matches at 10 bases. CDR3 length: 14 amino acids. V gave up 4 bases and J gave up 3 bases; unmatched junction bases: 0. CDR1 and CDR2 (germline): SGHAT, FQNNGV. The CDR3 nucleotides are TGTGCCAGCAGCTCTAGCGGGAGCTACAATGAGCAGTTCTTC. Residues: CASSSSGSYNEQFF.

The V and J genes are TRBV19 and TRBJ1-2; the D is unclear. This CDR3 contains 12 residues. V dropped 7 bases and J dropped 4 bases, with 10 bases sitting between them. CDR1 and CDR2 (germline): LNHDA, SQIVND (reference sequence). CDR3 in DNA: TGTGCCAGTATGAAGGGAACCTATGGCTACACCTTC. It specifies CASMKGTYGYTF. The full variable domain, rest sourced from reference TRBV19 and TRBJ1-2, is DGGITQSPKYLFRKEGQNVTLSCEQNLNHDAMYWYRQDPGQGLRLIYYSQIVNDFQKGDIAEGYSVSREKKESFPLTVTSAQKNPTAFYLCASMKGTYGYTFGSGTRLTVV.

The V and J genes are TRBV2 and TRBJ2-5; D not resolved. The V end was cut by 7 bases, the J end by 5 bases, with 20 bases between. Germline CDR1 and CDR2: SNHLY and FYNNEI. The CDR3 consists of 15 residues. The CDR3 bases are TGTGCCAGCATCGCAGTAACCGATTCTAGGGAGACCCAGTACTTC. Protein: CASIAVTDSRETQYF.

The chain employs TRBV5-1 and TRBJ2-7; TRBD1 might be the D (5 bases). The CDR3 is 14 residues long. V was pared by 3 bases and J by 3 bases, with 13 bases between. Germline V gene lookup returns CDR1 SGHRS and CDR2 YFSETQ. Written as DNA, the CDR3 is TGCGCCAGCAGCTCTGGCTTAGACAGCTACGAGCAGTACTTC. This codes for CASSSGLDSYEQYF.

The chain uses TRBV7-9 and TRBJ2-3; D is possibly TRBD2 (7 bases). The germline V gene encodes CDR1 SEHNR and CDR2 FQNEAQ (reference sequence). V gave up 3 bases and J gave up 5 bases, with 15 bases separating them. This CDR3 comprises 15 residues. The CDR3 nucleotides read TGTGCCAGCAGCTTCTCCGGGGGGCCCTTAGATACGCAGTATTTT. It translates to CASSFSGGPLDTQYF.

Only a few counts were recorded for this clone. This sequence joins TRBV6-2 or TRBV6-3 and TRBJ2-1; 9 positions agree with TRBD2. V lost 4 bases and J lost 4; bases outside the gene matches: 8. Germline CDR1 MNHEY, CDR2 SVGEGT. CDR3 length: 16 amino acids. The CDR3 nucleotides read TGTGCCAGCAGTTCTCGACTAGCGGCGATTTACAATGAGCAGTTCTTC. Its translation is CASSSRLAAIYNEQFF.

As to this clone: The sample has other DNA sequences that encode this CDR3 too. The chain combines TRBV7-2 with TRBJ2-1; 11 bases agree with TRBD2. The trim removed 2 bases at V and 4 bases at J, leaving 13 bases unmatched. The CDR3 runs 19 residues. Germline assignment: CDR1 SGHTA and CDR2 FQGNSA. The CDR3 nucleotides read TGTGCCAGCAGCTTACTGGCTAGCGGGAGGTCCAGGTCTTACAATGAGCAGTTCTTC. Its protein is CASSLLASGRSRSYNEQFF.

This clone turned up a few times. The chain employs TRBV3-1 (or the pseudogene TRBV3-2) and TRBJ1-5; TRBD1 is a possible D gene (5 bases). The V gene lost 3 bases and the J gene lost 4 bases, with 7 bases spanning the gap. Germline lookup yields CDR1 LGHDT and CDR2 YNNKEL (reference sequence). The CDR3 sequence is 13 residues long. DNA of the CDR3: TGTGCCAGCAGCCATGGGGGGAATCAGCCCCAGCATTTT. This sequence encodes CASSHGGNQPQHF.

This clone occurred a few times. The chain has TRBV27 and TRBJ1-4; D is ambiguous. V gave up 4 bases and J gave up 1 base, with 7 bases separating them. The CDR3 has 14 residues. Germline values: CDR1 MNHEY, CDR2 SMNVEV (reference sequence). The CDR3 here is CASSSSVTNEKLFF. As DNA, the CDR3 is TGTGCCAGCAGTTCTTCCGTAACTAATGAAAAACTGTTTTTT.

This clone has a single count. This chain uses TRBV10-1 with TRBJ2-1; D is possibly TRBD2 (5 bases). The V end was cut by 4 bases, the J end by 7 bases, with 14 bases between. CDR3 length: 14 residues. Germline lookup yields CDR1 WNHNN and CDR2 SYGVQD (reference sequence). The CDR3 bases are TGCGCCAGCAGTGTGCGGTCTAGCATGAATGAGCAGTTCTTC. Translating gives CASSVRSSMNEQFF.

The V and J genes are TRBV2 and TRBJ2-3; 11 bases are a match to TRBD1. Germline CDR1 SNHLY, CDR2 FYNNEI. This CDR3 comprises 15 residues. V shed 4 bases, J shed 6 bases, and the junction held 6 bases outside the gene matches. Here the CDR3 reads CASSGGQGAGDTQYF. The CDR3 coding sequence is TGTGCCAGCAGTGGTGGACAGGGGGCCGGGGATACGCAGTATTTT.

The V call is TRBV6-5, the J call TRBJ2-5; 10 bases match TRBD2. Per the germline V gene, CDR1 is MNHEY and CDR2 is SVGAGI. The V gene end was trimmed by 4 bases and the J gene end by 5 bases; junction bases not matched to a gene: 10. The CDR3 contains 16 residues. As DNA, the CDR3 is TGTGCCAGCAGTTCGTCCGGGACTAGCGCCTTCGAGACCCAGTACTTC. It encodes CASSSSGTSAFETQYF.

The chain joins TRBV5-4 to TRBJ2-6, with unresolved D. The CDR3 consists of 16 residues. Germline V gene data show CDR1 as SGHNT and CDR2 as YYREEE (reference sequence). Trimming removed 0 bases from V and 4 bases from J, with 11 bases in between. The CDR3 nucleotides read TGTGCCAGCAGCTTGGACTTGGGCTGGGGGGCCAACGTCCTGACTTTC. As protein: CASSLDLGWGANVLTF.

The chain recombines TRBV7-9 with TRBJ2-7; either TRBD1 or TRBD2 may fit D (5 bases each). V lost 5 bases to trimming and J lost 7 bases, with 24 bases between them. Germline V gene sequence: CDR1 SEHNR, CDR2 FQNEAQ (reference sequence). The CDR3 length is 16 residues. The CDR3 DNA sequence: TGTGCCAGCAGCCCATCCTCGGGGCCCGAAAGGAGAGAGCAGTACTTC. Translation gives CASSPSSGPERREQYF.

This chain connects TRBV6-1 to TRBJ2-3, with 8 bases identical to TRBD2. This CDR3 is 15 amino acids long. Germline loops: CDR1 MNHNS, CDR2 SASEGT. With 1 base clipped from V and 4 bases from J, the junction kept 4 bases outside the gene matches. The CDR3 region has the DNA TGTGCCAGCAGTGAAGGTGCGGGAGGATCAGATACGCAGTATTTT. It yields the protein CASSEGAGGSDTQYF.